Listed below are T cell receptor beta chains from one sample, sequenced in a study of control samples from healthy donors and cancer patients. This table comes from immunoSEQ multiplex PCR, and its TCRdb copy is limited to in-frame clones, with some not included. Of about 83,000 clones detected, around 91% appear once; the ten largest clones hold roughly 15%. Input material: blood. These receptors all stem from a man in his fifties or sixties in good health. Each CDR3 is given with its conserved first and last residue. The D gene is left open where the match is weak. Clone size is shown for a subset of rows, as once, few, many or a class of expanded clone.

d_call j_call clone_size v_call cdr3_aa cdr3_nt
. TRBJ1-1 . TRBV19 CASSISSRMNTEAFF TGTGCCAGTAGTATATCCTCCAGGATGAACACTGAAGCTTTCTTT
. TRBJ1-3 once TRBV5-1 CASRHGGTSSGNTIYF TGCGCCAGCCGCCACGGGGGGACGAGCTCTGGAAACACCATATATTTT
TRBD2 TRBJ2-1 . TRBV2 CASSEAYWRGGPIGQFF TGTGCCAGCAGTGAAGCGTACTGGCGGGGGGGGCCAATTGGGCAGTTCTTC
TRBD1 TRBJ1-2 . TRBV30 CAWSGGQYYGYTF TGTGCCTGGAGTGGGGGACAGTACTATGGCTACACCTTC
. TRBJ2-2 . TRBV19 CASKSGPNTGELFF TGTGCCAGTAAATCAGGGCCCAACACCGGGGAGCTGTTTTTT
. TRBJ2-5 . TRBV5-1 CASVARWGETQYF TGCGCCAGCGTGGCCCGATGGGGCGAGACCCAGTACTTC
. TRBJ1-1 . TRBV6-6 CASSLSAPLAFF TGTGCCAGCAGCCTTTCGGCTCCTTTGGCTTTCTTT
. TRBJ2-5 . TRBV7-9 CASSLEIGGLETQYF TGTGCCAGCAGCTTAGAAATTGGGGGGCTAGAGACCCAGTACTTC
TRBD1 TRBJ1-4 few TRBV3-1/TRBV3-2 CASSYRGDEKLFF TGTGCCAGCAGCTACAGGGGGGATGAAAAACTGTTTTTT
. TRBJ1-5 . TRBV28 CAAQGSNQPQHF TGTGCCGCACAAGGGAGCAATCAGCCCCAGCATTTT
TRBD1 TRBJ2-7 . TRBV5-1 CASSLVGTAPYEQYF TGCGCCAGCAGCTTGGTCGGGACAGCACCCTACGAGCAGTACTTC
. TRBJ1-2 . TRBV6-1 CASSEGPGARSYTF TGTGCCAGCAGTGAAGGTCCGGGCGCCCGGAGCTACACCTTC
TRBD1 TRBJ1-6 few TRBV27 CASSLGTGPSEGSPLHF TGTGCCAGCAGTTTAGGGACAGGTCCTTCGGAAGGTTCACCCCTCCACTTT
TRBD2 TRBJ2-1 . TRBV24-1 CATSDLDGGENEQFF TGTGCCACCAGTGATTTAGACGGGGGGGAGAATGAGCAGTTCTTC
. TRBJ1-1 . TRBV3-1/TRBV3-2 CASSQFMAGNTEAFF TGTGCCAGCAGCCAATTCATGGCGGGGAACACTGAAGCTTTCTTT
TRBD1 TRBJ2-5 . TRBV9 CASSTGGLQETQYF TGTGCCAGCAGCACAGGGGGCTTACAAGAGACCCAGTACTTC
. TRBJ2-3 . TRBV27 CASSNINLNTDTQYF TGTGCCAGCAGCAATATTAACCTTAACACAGATACGCAGTATTTT
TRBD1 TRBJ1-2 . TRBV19 CASSPGQGNYGYTF TGTGCCAGTAGTCCGGGACAGGGAAACTATGGCTACACCTTC
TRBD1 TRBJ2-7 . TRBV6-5 CASSYLTGNEQYF TGTGCCAGCAGTTACTTGACAGGGAACGAGCAGTACTTC
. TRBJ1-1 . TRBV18 CASSPFQVNTEAFF TGTGCCAGCTCACCATTCCAGGTGAACACTGAAGCTTTCTTT
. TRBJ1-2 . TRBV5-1 CASSLDNNYGYTF TGCGCCAGCAGCTTGGACAACAACTATGGCTACACCTTC
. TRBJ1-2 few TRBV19 CASSPKGYYGYTF TGTGCCAGTAGTCCCAAAGGCTACTATGGCTACACCTTC
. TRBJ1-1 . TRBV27 CASSLSPQRTEAFF TGTGCCAGCAGTTTGAGCCCCCAGCGGACTGAAGCTTTCTTT
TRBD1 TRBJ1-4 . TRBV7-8 CASSLAGTDNEKLFF TGTGCCAGCAGCTTAGCCGGGACAGATAATGAAAAACTGTTTTTT
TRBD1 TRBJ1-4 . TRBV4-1 CASSPQGVNEKLFF TGCGCCAGCAGCCCTCAGGGGGTTAATGAAAAACTGTTTTTT
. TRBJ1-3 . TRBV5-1 CASSLGVSGNTIYF TGCGCCAGCAGCTTGGGGGTCTCTGGAAACACCATATATTTT
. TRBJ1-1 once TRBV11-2 CASSLVDTEAFF TGTGCCAGCAGCTTAGTAGACACTGAAGCTTTCTTT
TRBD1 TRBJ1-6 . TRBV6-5 CASSPGTVSLHF TGTGCCAGCAGTCCAGGGACAGTATCCCTCCACTTT
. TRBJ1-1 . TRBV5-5 CASSPGGLDTEAFF TGTGCCAGCAGCCCTGGAGGGCTGGACACTGAAGCTTTCTTT
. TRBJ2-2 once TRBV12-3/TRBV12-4 CASNLGGELFF TGTGCCAGCAATTTGGGGGGGGAGCTGTTTTTT
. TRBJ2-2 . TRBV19 CASSFLPGTYTGELFF TGTGCCAGTAGCTTCCTACCTGGGACGTACACCGGGGAGCTGTTTTTT
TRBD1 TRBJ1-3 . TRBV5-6 CASSHRQGLGNTIYF TGTGCCAGCAGCCACCGACAGGGGCTAGGAAACACCATATATTTT
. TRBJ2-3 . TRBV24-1 CATSDLSGRDTQYF TGTGCCACCAGTGATTTATCGGGACGGGATACGCAGTATTTT
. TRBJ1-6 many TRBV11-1 CASSLSLNSPLHF TGTGCCAGCAGCTTAAGCCTGAATTCACCCCTCCACTTT
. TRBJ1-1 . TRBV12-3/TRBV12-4 CASSFGWSTEAFF TGTGCCAGCAGTTTTGGGTGGTCCACTGAAGCTTTCTTT
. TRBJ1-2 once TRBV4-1 CASSQELTAPIGYTF TGCGCCAGCAGCCAAGAATTGACGGCCCCTATCGGCTACACCTTC
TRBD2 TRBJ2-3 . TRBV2 CASSPGLVATDTQYF TGTGCCAGCAGTCCGGGACTAGTGGCCACAGATACGCAGTATTTT
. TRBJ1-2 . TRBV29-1 CSVEESGAGGYTF TGCAGCGTTGAAGAGTCGGGGGCCGGGGGCTACACCTTC
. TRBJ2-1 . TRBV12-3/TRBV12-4 CASSMTSNNEQFF TGTGCCAGCAGTATGACTAGTAACAATGAGCAGTTCTTC
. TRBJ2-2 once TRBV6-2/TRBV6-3 CASSFSTGEPNTGELFF TGTGCCAGCAGTTTCTCAACGGGGGAACCGAACACCGGGGAGCTGTTTTTT
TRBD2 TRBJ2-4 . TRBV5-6 CASSSGLAGNIQYF TGTGCCAGCAGCTCGGGACTAGCGGGAAACATTCAGTACTTC
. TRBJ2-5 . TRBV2 CASSEIETQYF TGTGCCAGCAGTGAGATAGAGACCCAGTACTTC
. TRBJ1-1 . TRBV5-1 CASSLVVGSTEAFF TGCGCCAGCAGCTTGGTCGTGGGAAGCACTGAAGCTTTCTTT
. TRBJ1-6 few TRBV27 CASSSLTNSPLHF TGTGCCAGCAGCTCACTCACGAATTCACCCCTCCACTTT
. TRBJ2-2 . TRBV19 CASSPSQGHNTGELFF TGTGCCAGTAGTCCTTCTCAGGGACACAACACCGGGGAGCTGTTTTTT
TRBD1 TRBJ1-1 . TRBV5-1 CASSLLGQGETEAFF TGCGCCAGCAGCTTGTTAGGACAGGGTGAAACTGAAGCTTTCTTT
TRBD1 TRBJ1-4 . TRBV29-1 CSARQGTNEKLFF TGCAGCGCCCGACAGGGAACTAATGAAAAACTGTTTTTT
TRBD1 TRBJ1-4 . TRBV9 CASSAGQVTLGGKLFF TGTGCCAGCAGCGCCGGACAGGTCACACTAGGAGGAAAACTGTTTTTT
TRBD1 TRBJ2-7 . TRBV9 CASSVDGGGTGGSEQYF TGTGCCAGCAGCGTAGATGGAGGGGGGACAGGGGGCTCCGAGCAGTACTTC
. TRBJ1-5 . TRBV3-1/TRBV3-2 CASSLGGRNQPQHF TGTGCCAGCAGCCTGGGGGGGCGGAATCAGCCCCAGCATTTT
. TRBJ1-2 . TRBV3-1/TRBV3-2 CASSRPTGGGYTF TGTGCCAGCAGCCGACCGACAGGAGGTGGCTACACCTTC